The 13 T cell receptor beta chains presented below share a single source sample, sequenced in a study of cytomegalovirus exposure and HLA in healthy donors. The study ran its PCR with 60 Vbeta and 13 Jbeta primers. Clones were sequenced by immunoSEQ multiplex PCR, and TCRdb holds only the in-frame ones, with some missing. The sample lists more than 40,000 clones, around 56% occurring once. The sequencing sample was made of PBMCs. These receptors originate from a man in his sixties in good health and CMV-seronegative.

There are a few counts of this clone. The V and J genes are TRBV7-9 and TRBJ1-5, with TRBD1 identical over 9 bases. The CDR3 has 15 residues. Germline CDR1 SEHNR, CDR2 FQNEAQ (reference sequence). Trimming at V came to 5 bases and at J to 4 bases, leaving 6 bases not matched to a gene. CDR3 sequence reads: CASSLGTGKNQPQHF. Here the CDR3 DNA reads TGTGCCAGCAGCCTCGGGACAGGGAAAAATCAGCCCCAGCATTTT.

This CDR3 is CASLPQGRPLSGNTIYF. The CDR3 nucleotides are TGTGCCAGCCTCCCCCAGGGCAGACCACTTTCTGGAAACACCATATATTTT. The V and J genes are TRBV28 and TRBJ1-3; a possible D gene is TRBD1 (5 bases). V lost 8 bases and J 1 base, leaving 21 bases between the germline ends. The CDR3 has 17 amino acids. CDR1 is MDHEN, CDR2 SYDVKM, per germline.

The chain employs TRBV5-6 and TRBJ2-5; the match to TRBD2 covers 9 bases. Germline loops: CDR1 SGHDT, CDR2 YYEEEE. The CDR3 length is 16 residues. Trimming removed 4 bases from V and 3 bases from J; junction bases left unmatched: 10. CDR3 protein: CASSLLRGRAEETQYF. CDR3 DNA: TGTGCCAGCAGCCTCCTCCGCGGGAGGGCCGAAGAGACCCAGTACTTC. The whole variable domain, remainder taken from reference TRBV5-6 and TRBJ2-5, is DAGVTQSPTHLIKTRGQQVTLRCSPKSGHDTVSWYQQALGQGPQFIFQYYEEEERQRGNFPDRFSGHQFPNYSSELNVNALLLGDSALYLCASSLLRGRAEETQYFGPGTRLLVL.

V gene TRBV9 combines with J gene TRBJ2-3; 8 bases align to TRBD2. V lost 6 bases, J lost 5 bases, and 11 bases stayed unmatched. The CDR3 has 15 amino acids. Germline CDR1 is SGDLS and CDR2 is YYNGEE. The CDR3 DNA sequence: TGTGCCAGCACCCTTCGGGGGGGCGAAGGAGATACGCAGTATTTT. Translated, it gives CASTLRGGEGDTQYF.

This clone was counted between two and nine times. J is TRBJ1-1 and V is TRBV27, with D possibly matching TRBD1 (5 bases). CDR1 is MNHEY and CDR2 is SMNVEV in the germline V gene (reference sequence). The CDR3 is made up of 13 amino acids. V lost 2 bases and J 3 bases, leaving 7 bases between the germline ends. CDR3 protein: CASSLDRHTEAFF. DNA of the CDR3: TGTGCCAGCAGTTTAGACAGACACACTGAAGCTTTCTTT.

The V and J genes are TRBV5-1 and TRBJ2-2; D possibly corresponds to TRBD2 (6 bases). This CDR3 region has 14 residues. Germline V lookup: CDR1 SGHRS, CDR2 YFSETQ. Trimming shortened V by 1 base and J by 4 bases, and 8 bases separated the two germline ends. In nucleotides, the CDR3 is TGCGCCAGCAGCTTGAAGACTAGCACCGGGGAGCTGTTTTTT. Protein product: CASSLKTSTGELFF. Using reference TRBV5-1 and TRBJ2-2 for the parts outside the CDR3, the full variable domain is KAGVTQTPRYLIKTRGQQVTLSCSPISGHRSVSWYQQTPGQGLQFLFEYFSETQRNKGNFPGRFSGRQFSNSRSEMNVSTLELGDSALYLCASSLKTSTGELFFGEGSRLTVL.

This clone was observed a few times. V and J are TRBV2 and TRBJ1-5; D gene uncertain. Trimming took off 6 bases at V and 2 bases at J, with 14 bases between the two ends. The CDR3 runs to 15 residues. Germline CDR1 reads SNHLY; CDR2 reads FYNNEI. DNA of the CDR3: TGTGCCAGCAGGAGGGAGGCAGGAGGCAATCAGCCCCAGCATTTT. This codes for CASRREAGGNQPQHF.

In DNA form, the CDR3 reads TGTGCCAGCAGCTTGGAGGGGAGGACAGATACGCAGTATTTT. Protein sequence: CASSLEGRTDTQYF. The chain combines TRBV7-9 with TRBJ2-3, with D possibly matching TRBD2 (6 bases). This CDR3 comprises 14 residues. Looked up from germline, CDR1 is SEHNR and CDR2 is FQNEAQ (reference sequence). Trimming shortened V by 3 bases and J by 3 bases, and 10 bases separated the two germline ends.

The V gene is TRBV6-6, the J gene TRBJ1-2; no definite D call. V shed 7 bases and J shed 0 bases, with 12 bases lying between them. CDR3 size: 14 residues. Germline CDR1 reads MNHNY; CDR2 reads SVGAGI (reference sequence). The CDR3 loop reads CASTISTTNYGYTF. The CDR3 nucleotides are TGTGCCAGCACCATATCGACAACTAACTATGGCTACACCTTC.

This clone occurred a few times. This chain joins TRBV6-5 and TRBJ1-5; weak D call: TRBD1 (5 bases). The CDR3 is 13 amino acids. Germline CDR1 MNHEY, CDR2 SVGAGI. The ends were cut back, 2 bases at V and 6 bases at J, with 8 bases in the middle. Here the CDR3 reads CASSYGGAQPQHF. CDR3 sequence (DNA): TGTGCCAGCAGTTACGGAGGGGCTCAGCCCCAGCATTTT.

This clone was detected only a few times. The gene calls are TRBV9 and TRBJ2-1; 9 nucleotides align to TRBD2. V shed 0 bases and J 9 bases; nucleotides not matched to a gene: 7. The CDR3 runs 15 residues. Germline assignment: CDR1 SGDLS and CDR2 YYNGEE. The CDR3 sequence: CASSVGGRAVIEQFF. CDR3 DNA: TGTGCCAGCAGCGTAGGCGGGAGGGCCGTTATTGAGCAGTTCTTC.

The chain uses TRBV28 and TRBJ1-1, with D possibly TRBD1 on 6 matching bases. CDR1 and CDR2 from the germline V gene are MDHEN and SYDVKM. Trimming removed 3 bases from V and 4 bases from J, with 12 bases in between. The CDR3 totals 14 residues. The CDR3 region is CASSLGARVTEAFF. The CDR3 DNA is TGTGCCAGCAGTTTGGGGGCGCGGGTCACTGAAGCTTTCTTT. The complete variable domain, with remaining parts taken from reference TRBV28 and TRBJ1-1, reads DVKVTQSSRYLVKRTGEKVFLECVQDMDHENMFWYRQDPGLGLRLIYFSYDVKMKEKGDIPEGYSVSREKKERFSLILESASTNQTSMYLCASSLGARVTEAFFGQGTRLTVV.

The rearrangement uses TRBV30 and TRBJ1-2; D may be TRBD1 (6 bases). From germline, CDR1 is GTSNPN and CDR2 SVGIG (reference sequence). The CDR3 has 13 residues. V shed 1 base and J shed 2 bases, with 8 bases lying between them. The CDR3 reads CAWSDQGNYGYTF. As DNA, the CDR3 is TGTGCCTGGAGTGACCAGGGGAACTATGGCTACACCTTC. Full variable domain (rest looked up from reference TRBV30 and TRBJ1-2): SQTIHQWPATLVQPVGSPLSLECTVEGTSNPNLYWYRQAAGRGLQLLFYSVGIGQISSEVPQNLSASRPQDRQFILSSKKLLLSDSGFYLCAWSDQGNYGYTFGSGTRLTVV.